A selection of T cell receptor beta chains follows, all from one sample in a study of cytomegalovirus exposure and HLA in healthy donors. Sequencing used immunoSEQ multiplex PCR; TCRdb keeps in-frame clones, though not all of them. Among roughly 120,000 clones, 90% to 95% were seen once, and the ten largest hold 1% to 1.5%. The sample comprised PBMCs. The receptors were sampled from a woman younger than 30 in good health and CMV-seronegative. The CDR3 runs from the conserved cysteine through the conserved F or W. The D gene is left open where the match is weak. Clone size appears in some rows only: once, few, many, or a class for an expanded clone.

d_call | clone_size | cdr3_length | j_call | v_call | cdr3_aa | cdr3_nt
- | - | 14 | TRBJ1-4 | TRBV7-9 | CASSLAAGREKLFF | TGTGCCAGCAGCTTAGCAGCGGGGAGGGAAAAACTGTTTTTT
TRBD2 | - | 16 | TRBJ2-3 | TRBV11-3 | CASSVSGGGSTDTQYF | TGTGCCAGCAGCGTTAGCGGGGGGGGAAGCACAGATACGCAGTATTTT
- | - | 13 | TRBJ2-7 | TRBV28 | CASGNRETYEQYF | TGTGCCAGCGGCAATCGGGAGACCTACGAGCAGTACTTC
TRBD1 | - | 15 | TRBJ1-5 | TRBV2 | CASSTGQAVRQPQHF | TGTGCCAGCAGTACTGGACAGGCCGTCCGGCAGCCCCAGCATTTT
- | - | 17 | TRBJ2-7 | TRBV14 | CASRQPFDKKFPYEQYF | TGTGCCAGCAGGCAACCCTTTGACAAGAAATTCCCCTACGAGCAGTACTTC
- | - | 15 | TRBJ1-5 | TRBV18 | CASSPRGYSNQPQHF | TGTGCCAGCTCACCACGAGGGTATAGCAATCAGCCCCAGCATTTT
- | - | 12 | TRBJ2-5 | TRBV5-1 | CASSFGRETQYF | TGCGCCAGCAGCTTTGGCCGAGAGACCCAGTACTTC
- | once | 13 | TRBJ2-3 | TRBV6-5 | CASTDRATDTQYF | TGTGCCAGCACCGACAGAGCCACAGATACGCAGTATTTT
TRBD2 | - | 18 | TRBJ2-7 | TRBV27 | CASSTLFPSGDSSYEQYF | TGTGCCAGCAGTACCCTCTTTCCTAGCGGGGATAGCTCCTACGAGCAGTACTTC
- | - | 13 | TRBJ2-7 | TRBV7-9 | CASSLPSLSEQYF | TGTGCCAGCAGCTTACCCTCCTTGAGCGAGCAGTACTTC
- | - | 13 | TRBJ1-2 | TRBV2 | CASSEVEGYGYTF | TGTGCCAGCAGTGAAGTTGAGGGCTATGGCTACACCTTC
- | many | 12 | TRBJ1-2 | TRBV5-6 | CASTLDDKSYTF | TGTGCCAGCACCCTTGATGACAAGTCCTACACCTTC
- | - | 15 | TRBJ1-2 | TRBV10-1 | CASSDPLGTTRGYTF | TGCGCCAGCAGTGACCCCCTAGGGACTACTCGGGGCTACACCTTC
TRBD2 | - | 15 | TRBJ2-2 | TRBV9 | CASSPTSGDTGELFF | TGTGCCAGCAGCCCGACTAGCGGAGACACCGGGGAGCTGTTTTTT
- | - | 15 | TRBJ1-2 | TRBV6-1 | CASSEAYGPPYGYTF | TGTGCCAGCAGTGAAGCGTATGGCCCTCCATATGGCTACACCTTC
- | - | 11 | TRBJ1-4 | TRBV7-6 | CASRLNEKLFF | TGTGCCAGCAGGCTAAATGAAAAACTGTTTTTT
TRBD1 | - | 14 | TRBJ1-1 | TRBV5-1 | CASSDPGGGTEAFF | TGCGCCAGCAGCGACCCAGGGGGCGGAACTGAAGCTTTCTTT
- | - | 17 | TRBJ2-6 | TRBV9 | CASSVGVRVSGANVLTF | TGTGCCAGCAGCGTAGGAGTGAGGGTCTCTGGGGCCAACGTCCTGACTTTC
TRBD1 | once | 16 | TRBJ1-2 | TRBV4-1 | CASSQVLSDRVRGYTF | TGCGCCAGCAGCCAAGTTCTTTCGGACAGGGTACGAGGCTACACCTTC
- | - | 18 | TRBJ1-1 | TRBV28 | CASYPRTDGLGRNTEAFF | TGTGCCAGCTACCCTCGCACAGACGGACTAGGAAGGAACACTGAAGCTTTCTTT
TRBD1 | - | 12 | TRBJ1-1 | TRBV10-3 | CAISGTGAEAFF | TGTGCCATCAGTGGGACAGGCGCTGAAGCTTTCTTT
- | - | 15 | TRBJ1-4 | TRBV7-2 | CASSLATTANEKLFF | TGTGCCAGCAGCTTAGCGACCACAGCAAATGAAAAACTGTTTTTT
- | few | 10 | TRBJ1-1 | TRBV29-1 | CSVVSAEAFF | TGCAGCGTTGTATCGGCTGAAGCTTTCTTT
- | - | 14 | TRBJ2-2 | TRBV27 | CASSYSPNTGELFF | TGTGCCAGCAGTTATAGCCCGAACACCGGGGAGCTGTTTTTT
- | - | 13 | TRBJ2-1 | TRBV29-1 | CSVENREGNEQFF | TGCAGCGTCGAGAACAGGGAGGGTAATGAGCAGTTCTTC
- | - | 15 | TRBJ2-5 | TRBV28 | CASSSTRGSQETQYF | TGTGCCAGCAGTTCCACTAGGGGGTCACAAGAGACCCAGTACTTC
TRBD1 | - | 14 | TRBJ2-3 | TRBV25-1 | CASSKTGPLRTQYF | TGTGCCAGCTCTAAGACAGGGCCTCTCCGTACGCAGTATTTT
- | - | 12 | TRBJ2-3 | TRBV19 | CASGRGTDTQYF | TGTGCCAGTGGGCGGGGCACAGATACGCAGTATTTT
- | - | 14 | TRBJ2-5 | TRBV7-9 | CASSLVADQETQYF | TGTGCCAGCAGCTTAGTAGCGGACCAAGAGACCCAGTACTTC
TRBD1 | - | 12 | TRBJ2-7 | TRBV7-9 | CASSDDRDRVIF | TGTGCCAGCAGCGACGACCGGGACAGGGTAATCTTC
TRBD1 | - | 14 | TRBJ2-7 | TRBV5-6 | CASSLRTGLYEQYF | TGTGCCAGCAGCTTGCGGACAGGGCTCTACGAGCAGTACTTC
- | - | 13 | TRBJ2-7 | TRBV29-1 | CSVVWARSYEQYF | TGCAGCGTTGTTTGGGCCCGCTCCTACGAGCAGTACTTC
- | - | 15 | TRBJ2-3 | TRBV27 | CASIPWGGASDTQYF | TGTGCCAGCATTCCTTGGGGGGGCGCATCAGATACGCAGTATTTT
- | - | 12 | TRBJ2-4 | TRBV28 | CASSLQRNIQYF | TGTGCCAGCAGTTTACAGAGGAACATTCAGTACTTC
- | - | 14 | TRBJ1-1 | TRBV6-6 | CASRERGEGTEAFF | TGTGCCAGCAGGGAGCGGGGGGAGGGCACTGAAGCTTTCTTT
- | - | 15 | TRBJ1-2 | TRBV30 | CAWILRGLRSYGYTF | TGTGCCTGGATTTTACGGGGATTACGAAGCTATGGCTACACCTTC
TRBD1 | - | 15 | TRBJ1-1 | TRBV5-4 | CASSSDTTGGTEAFF | TGTGCCAGCAGCTCCGATACGACAGGGGGCACTGAAGCTTTCTTT
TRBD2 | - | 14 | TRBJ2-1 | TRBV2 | CASSEASGNREQFF | TGTGCCAGCAGTGAGGCTAGCGGGAATAGGGAGCAGTTCTTC
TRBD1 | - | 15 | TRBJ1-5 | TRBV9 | CASSVGLTGDQPQHF | TGTGCCAGCAGCGTGGGGTTGACAGGGGACCAGCCCCAGCATTTT
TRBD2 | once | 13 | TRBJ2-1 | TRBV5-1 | CASSERGHNEQFF | TGCGCCAGCTCCGAGCGGGGACACAATGAGCAGTTCTTC
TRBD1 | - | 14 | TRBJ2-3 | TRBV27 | CASSLWDRVNTQYF | TGTGCCAGCAGTTTATGGGACAGGGTAAATACGCAGTATTTT
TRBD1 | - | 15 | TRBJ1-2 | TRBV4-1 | CASSPGQGNSYGYTF | TGCGCCAGCAGCCCGGGACAGGGCAATTCCTATGGCTACACCTTC
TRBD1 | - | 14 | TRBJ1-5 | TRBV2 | CASRAGTANQPQHF | TGTGCCAGCAGAGCCGGGACAGCGAATCAGCCCCAGCATTTT
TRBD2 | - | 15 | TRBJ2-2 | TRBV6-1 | CASSEELAGAGELFF | TGTGCCAGCAGTGAAGAACTAGCGGGAGCCGGGGAGCTGTTTTTT
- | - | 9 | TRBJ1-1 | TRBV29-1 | CSVDRGTFF | TGCAGCGTTGACAGGGGAACTTTCTTT
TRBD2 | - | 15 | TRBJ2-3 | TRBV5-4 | CASSLGLAGSDTQYF | TGTGCCAGCAGCTTGGGACTAGCGGGATCAGATACGCAGTATTTT
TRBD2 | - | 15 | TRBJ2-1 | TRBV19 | CASSILAGDYNEQFF | TGTGCCAGTAGTATCCTAGCGGGGGACTACAATGAGCAGTTCTTC
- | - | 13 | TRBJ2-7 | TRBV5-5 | CASSEDFKVNQYF | TGTGCCAGCAGCGAGGATTTCAAGGTGAATCAGTACTTC
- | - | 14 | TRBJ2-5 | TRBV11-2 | CASSGSLRWETQYF | TGTGCCAGCAGCGGAAGTCTGCGGTGGGAGACCCAGTACTTC
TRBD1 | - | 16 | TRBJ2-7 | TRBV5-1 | CASSPKPRTGSNEQYF | TGCGCCAGCAGCCCGAAACCTCGGACAGGGTCCAACGAGCAGTACTTC
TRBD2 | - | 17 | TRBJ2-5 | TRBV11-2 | CASSIGWSTSGEETQYF | TGTGCCAGCAGCATTGGGTGGAGTACTAGCGGGGAAGAGACCCAGTACTTC
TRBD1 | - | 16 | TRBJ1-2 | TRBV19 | CASSIAGTGWIYGYTF | TGTGCCAGTAGTATAGCGGGGACAGGGTGGATCTATGGCTACACCTTC
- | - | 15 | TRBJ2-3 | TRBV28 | CASTADSPSTDTQYF | TGTGCCAGCACGGCAGATAGCCCAAGCACAGATACGCAGTATTTT
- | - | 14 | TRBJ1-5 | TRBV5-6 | CASSLPGAGQPQHF | TGTGCCAGCAGCTTACCAGGGGCAGGTCAGCCCCAGCATTTT
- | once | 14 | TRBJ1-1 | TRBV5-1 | CASNEGAMNTEAFF | TGCGCCAGCAACGAGGGCGCGATGAACACTGAAGCTTTCTTT
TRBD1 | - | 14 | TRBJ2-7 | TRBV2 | CASISGQGTYEQYF | TGTGCCAGCATTTCGGGACAGGGGACCTACGAGCAGTACTTC
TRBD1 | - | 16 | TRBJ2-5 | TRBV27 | CASSTRQGGSQETQYF | TGTGCCAGCAGTACCCGACAGGGGGGCTCCCAAGAGACCCAGTACTTC
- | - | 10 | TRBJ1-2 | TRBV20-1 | CSADRDGYTF | TGCAGTGCGGATCGGGATGGCTACACCTTC
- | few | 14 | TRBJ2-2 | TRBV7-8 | CASSRQLATGELFF | TGTGCCAGCAGCCGACAACTAGCAACGGGGGAGCTGTTTTTT